This TCR beta chain was sequenced for a study of blood T cells in healthy people across ages. A second PCR of 7 to 11 cycles used a sample-barcoded 5' primer and a J-beta primer mix. In TCRdb, the 5' RACE reads were re-called with MiXCR into one record per CDR3 protein. The sample shows hundreds of thousands of distinct CDR3 sequences, about 26% of them seen only once. Total RNA extracted from each sample amounted to at least 6 micrograms. Study conclusions and caveats: Researchers said unsorted PBMCs prevented a conclusive naive versus antigen-experienced comparison. In long-lived donors, naive CD4+ cell counts and diversity exceeded those of aged donors.

The CDR3 length is 12 residues. The germline V gene encodes CDR1 SQVTM and CDR2 ANQGSEA. V shed 7 bases and J 4 bases; nucleotides not matched to a gene: 6. This clonotype was seen only a few times. Its antigen is not known. These same data were also listed under a study on T cells of mothers and their children. That source adds: Per child, around 2.9 million TCR beta CDR3 reads were obtained, against over 9 million per mother.

V gene TRBV29-1 combines with J gene TRBJ1-2; 7 bases fit TRBD1. The TCR sequence derives from a boy between 5 and 17 years old in good health. Sequencing was done on a sample of blood. In nucleotides, the CDR3 is TGCAGCGAGAGACAGGGTCCCTATGGCTACACCTTC. Its protein is CSERQGPYGYTF.